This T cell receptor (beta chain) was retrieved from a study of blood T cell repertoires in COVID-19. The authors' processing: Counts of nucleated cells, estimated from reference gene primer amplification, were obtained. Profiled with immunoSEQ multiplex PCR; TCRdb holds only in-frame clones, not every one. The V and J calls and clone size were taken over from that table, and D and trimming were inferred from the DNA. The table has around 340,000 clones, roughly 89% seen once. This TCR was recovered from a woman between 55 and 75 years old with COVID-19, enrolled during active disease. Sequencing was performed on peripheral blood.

The CDR3 sequence is CASSQGRGAWSENIQYF. Here the CDR3 DNA reads TGTGCCAGCAGCCAAGGGCGGGGGGCCTGGAGCGAAAACATTCAGTACTTC. The chain employs TRBV4-2 and TRBJ2-4; TRBD2 matches at 8 bases. The V segment lost 1 base and the J segment 5 bases; nucleotides outside the gene matches: 10. Germline CDR1 reads LGHNA; CDR2 reads YNFKEQ. The CDR3 runs 17 residues.